Below, 13 T cell receptor beta chains from the same sample are listed, as sequenced in a study of human T cells and chemical hapten exposure. TCRdb recomputed calls from the 5' RACE reads with MiXCR, one row per CDR3 protein. In the table there are 130,000 or so distinct CDR3 sequences, 3.5% to 5% of which are singletons. Total RNA was extracted from unfractionated whole blood. These receptors originate from a female donor in good health.

This clonotype has only a few counts. This may arise from a read error, as a much more abundant clone is one base away. The V and J genes are TRBV7-2 and TRBJ1-6; 8 nucleotides line up with TRBD1. The CDR3 spans 15 residues. V shed 2 bases, J shed 11 bases, and the junction held 8 bases outside the gene matches. The germline V gene has CDR1 SGHTA and CDR2 FQGNSA. The chain's CDR3 is CASSLPGQVNAPLHF. CDR3 sequence (DNA): TGTGCCAGCAGCTTACCGGGACAGGTCAATGCACCCCTCCACTTT.

Many counts were recorded for this clonotype. The chain combines TRBV6-1 with TRBJ1-2; weak D call: TRBD1 (6 bases). The CDR3 is 15 amino acids. Germline lookup yields CDR1 MNHNS and CDR2 SASEGT. V lost 5 bases, J lost 5 bases, and 18 bases lay in between. In DNA, the CDR3 is TGTGCCAGCAGTCCAGTGACAGGAGGGGGGTATGGCTACACCTTC. Translating gives CASSPVTGGGYGYTF.

This clonotype was counted at least ten times. V usage is TRBV7-8 and J usage is TRBJ1-5; 9 nucleotides match TRBD1. J gave up 7 bases and V 4 bases, and 11 bases lay outside the gene matches. Germline loops: CDR1 SGHVS, CDR2 FQNEAQ. The CDR3 sequence is 16 residues long. CDR3 nucleotides: TGTGCCAGCAGCTCCCGGGACAGGGCCCAGGGGCAGCCCCAGCATTTT. It specifies CASSSRDRAQGQPQHF.

This clonotype was counted at least ten times. The chain uses TRBV9 and TRBJ2-4, with D possibly being TRBD2 (6 bases). The V gene lost 0 bases and the J gene lost 0 bases, with 7 bases spanning the gap. The CDR3 covers 15 residues. Germline V gene lookup returns CDR1 SGDLS and CDR2 YYNGEE. DNA for the CDR3: TGTGCCAGCAGCGTAGGGGACTTAGCCAAAAACATTCAGTACTTC. This gives the protein CASSVGDLAKNIQYF. The entire variable domain, with the rest obtained from reference TRBV9 and TRBJ2-4, is as follows: DSGVTQTPKHLITATGQRVTLRCSPRSGDLSVYWYQQSLDQGLQFLIQYYNGEERAKGNILERFSAQQFPDLHSELNLSSLELGDSALYFCASSVGDLAKNIQYFGAGTRLSVL.

This clonotype was recorded a few times. This chain links TRBV29-1 with TRBJ1-1, with D possibly being TRBD1 (5 bases). This CDR3 has 14 residues. Between the trimmed V and J ends, which lost 2 bases and 11 bases, there was a span of 21 bases. CDR1 and CDR2 (germline): SQVTM, ANQGSEA. CDR3 residues: CSVEQLPETAAAFF. The CDR3 DNA sequence: TGCAGCGTTGAACAACTTCCCGAGACAGCAGCGGCTTTCTTT.

The sample holds many counts of this clonotype. This chain uses TRBV19 with TRBJ2-2; D remains unclear. V lost 3 bases to trimming and J lost 3 bases, with 5 bases between them. CDR1 and CDR2 (germline): LNHDA, SQIVND (reference sequence). The CDR3 is 13 amino acids. The CDR3 protein is CASSIVYTGELFF. CDR3 in DNA: TGTGCCAGTAGTATCGTCTACACCGGGGAGCTGTTTTTT.

A note on this clonotype: The junction departs from germline at one end; a sequencing error may be responsible. The chain recombines TRBV12-3 or TRBV12-4 with TRBJ2-5, with a possible D match to TRBD1 (5 bases). The CDR3 has 12 amino acids. CDR3 loop: CASSYRRGAPFF. CDR3 coding DNA: TGTGCCAGCAGTTACAGGAGAGGAGCCCCGTTCTTC.

This sequence joins TRBV4-3 and TRBJ1-3, with a weak D call TRBD1 (6 bases). V shed 8 bases and J shed 6 bases, with 20 bases lying between them. CDR3 length equals 15 residues. Looked up from germline, CDR1 is LGHNA and CDR2 is YSLEER. This CDR3 is CASWSGTKGVNTIYF. The CDR3, as DNA: TGCGCCAGCTGGTCCGGGACAAAAGGAGTAAACACCATATATTTT.

This clonotype was found many times. The rearrangement joins TRBV27 to TRBJ2-6; a weak D match, TRBD2 (5 bases). V dropped 1 base and J dropped 0 bases, with 16 bases sitting between them. Germline assignment: CDR1 MNHEY and CDR2 SMNVEV (reference sequence). This CDR3 is built from 19 residues. CDR3 sequence (DNA): TGTGCCAGCAGTTTATTGCCTCACGGGGTCACCTCTGGGGCCAACGTCCTGACTTTC. Translated: CASSLLPHGVTSGANVLTF.

This clonotype occurred many times. The chain has TRBV2 and TRBJ2-3; D not certain. Germline V CDR1 and CDR2: SNHLY, FYNNEI. The ends were cut back, 6 bases at V and 1 base at J, with 5 bases in the middle. The CDR3 consists of 12 residues. Here the CDR3 reads CASRERTDTQYF. CDR3 nucleotide sequence: TGTGCCAGCAGGGAGCGCACAGATACGCAGTATTTT.

With regard to this clonotype: A much more abundant neighbour one base away suggests this may be a read error. This chain uses TRBV6-1 with TRBJ1-2; 11 bases align to TRBD1. In germline, CDR1 is MNHNS, CDR2 SASEGT. V shed 8 bases, J shed 7 bases, and the junction held 9 bases outside the gene matches. The CDR3 is 14 residues long. The DNA of the CDR3 is TGTGCCAGCGGTCGGACAGGGGGCCCCGTTGGCTACACCTTC. Translation gives CASGRTGGPVGYTF.

There are many counts of this clonotype. The V call is TRBV19, the J call TRBJ1-5, with D unresolved. The CDR3 is made up of 13 amino acids. Germline CDR1 and CDR2: LNHDA and SQIVND (reference sequence). Trimming took off 3 bases at V and 9 bases at J, with 12 bases between the two ends. CDR3 amino acids: CASSIGGDGPQHF. In nucleotides, the CDR3 is TGTGCCAGTAGTATTGGAGGAGACGGGCCCCAGCATTTT.

This clonotype was seen a few times. V gene TRBV28 combines with J gene TRBJ2-1; no clear D. The V gene lost 3 bases and the J gene lost 4 bases, with 19 bases spanning the gap. CDR3 length: 17 residues. Germline CDR1 and CDR2: MDHEN and SYDVKM. The CDR3 spells CASSFNLAQESYNEQFF. The CDR3 DNA follows: TGTGCCAGCAGTTTTAACCTCGCGCAGGAAAGTTACAATGAGCAGTTCTTC.